This passage covers 11 T cell receptor beta chains from one sample sequenced in a study of control samples from healthy donors and cancer patients. Using immunoSEQ multiplex PCR, the repertoire was profiled, and TCRdb retains in-frame clones only, with some absent. This table holds about 29,000 clones, roughly 85% found once. Sample: formalin-fixed, paraffin-embedded tissue. These receptors were taken from a female donor with melanoma.

This rearrangement joins TRBV21-1 to TRBJ1-1. TRBV21-1 is labeled a pseudogene. This CDR3 contains 13 residues. The CDR3 here is CASRVRGNTEAFF. CDR3 coding DNA: TGTGCCAGCAGAGTACGGGGGAACACTGAAGCTTTCTTT.

The chain carries TRBV19 and TRBJ1-1; 8 nucleotides match TRBD1. V was clipped by 0 bases and J by 10 bases; unmatched bases: 7. The V gene's germline CDR1 is LNHDA and CDR2 SQIVND (reference sequence). This CDR3 has 14 residues. This CDR3 is CASSIEGRGQGAFF. The CDR3 DNA reads as TGTGCCAGTAGTATAGAAGGCAGGGGGCAGGGAGCTTTCTTT.

The chain is built from TRBV6-5 and TRBJ2-5, with 12 bases fitting TRBD1. After removal of 0 bases from V and 5 bases from J, the junction contained 4 bases not matched to a gene. The germline V gene has CDR1 MNHEY and CDR2 SVGAGI. The CDR3 is made up of 16 amino acids. CDR3 sequence (DNA): TGTGCCAGCAGTTACTCTGGGACAGGGGGCTTCGAGACCCAGTACTTC. It encodes CASSYSGTGGFETQYF.

The V gene is TRBV29-1, the J gene TRBJ1-2; TRBD1 matches 7 bases. CDR1 and CDR2 from the germline V gene are SQVTM and ANQGSEA. Trimming took 4 bases from V and 4 from J; bases not matched to a gene: 6. CDR3 length equals 13 residues. The CDR3 spells CSVATGSGYGYTF. In nucleotides, the CDR3 is TGCAGCGTTGCGACAGGGAGCGGCTATGGCTACACCTTC.

This chain uses TRBV24-1 with TRBJ1-2; D perhaps matches TRBD1 (6 bases). From germline, CDR1 is KGHDR and CDR2 SFDVKD. The CDR3 extends over 14 amino acids. Trimming pared 3 bases from V and 8 bases from J, leaving 15 bases between. The CDR3 reads CATSDGGGSEGYTF. The CDR3 DNA sequence: TGTGCCACCAGTGATGGGGGGGGCTCGGAAGGCTACACCTTC.

The rearrangement links TRBV12-3 or TRBV12-4 to TRBJ1-1; 7 nucleotides agree with TRBD1. This CDR3 contains 13 residues. V shed 5 bases, J shed 7 bases, and the junction held 7 bases outside the gene matches. The CDR3 protein is CASSLGTELEAFF. The CDR3 DNA reads as TGTGCCAGCAGTCTCGGGACAGAGCTTGAAGCTTTCTTT.

The chain couples TRBV5-1 to TRBJ2-1; possibly TRBD2 for D (5 bases). There are 16 residues in the CDR3. CDR1 SGHRS and CDR2 YFSETQ come from the germline V gene. The ends were cut back, 5 bases at V and 0 bases at J, with 15 bases in the middle. The CDR3 bases are TGCGCCAGCAGTCAAAGAGTGGGGAGCTCCTACAATGAGCAGTTCTTC. It is translated as CASSQRVGSSYNEQFF.

The chain is built from TRBV6-5 and TRBJ2-1, with a possible D match to TRBD2 (6 bases). Trimming removed 8 bases at V and 9 bases at J, with 11 bases between. The length of the CDR3 is 11 residues. Germline values: CDR1 MNHEY, CDR2 SVGAGI. CDR3 region: CASLLGGEQFF. The CDR3 coding sequence is TGTGCCAGCCTACTGGGAGGTGAGCAGTTCTTC.

This sequence joins TRBV19 and TRBJ1-1, with D perhaps TRBD1 (5 bases). The CDR3 consists of 12 residues. Per the germline V gene, CDR1 is LNHDA and CDR2 is SQIVND (reference sequence). V dropped 8 bases and J dropped 4 bases, with 11 bases sitting between them. CDR3 protein: CASGTQSTEAFF. As DNA, the CDR3 is TGTGCCAGTGGGACCCAGTCCACTGAAGCTTTCTTT. The full variable domain, completed using reference TRBV19 and TRBJ1-1, is DGGITQSPKYLFRKEGQNVTLSCEQNLNHDAMYWYRQDPGQGLRLIYYSQIVNDFQKGDIAEGYSVSREKKESFPLTVTSAQKNPTAFYLCASGTQSTEAFFGQGTRLTVV.

The chain has TRBV30 and TRBJ2-7, with D maybe TRBD1 (5 bases). V lost 0 bases to trimming and J lost 6 bases, with 18 bases between them. Germline assignment: CDR1 GTSNPN and CDR2 SVGIG (reference sequence). The CDR3 consists of 15 residues. CDR3 in amino acids: CAWSVKQLGLGEQYF. In nucleotides, the CDR3 is TGTGCCTGGAGTGTCAAGCAGTTGGGGCTCGGCGAGCAGTACTTC.

The chain is built from TRBV9 and TRBJ2-7; TRBD2 is a possible D gene (7 bases). The CDR3 has 15 residues. V gave up 2 bases and J gave up 5 bases, with 17 bases separating them. Germline V gene data show CDR1 as SGDLS and CDR2 as YYNGEE. The CDR3 region has the DNA TGTGCCAGCAGCGTGGGAGGGGGTATCAGCCACGAGCAGTACTTC. Translating it yields CASSVGGGISHEQYF.